This paragraph reports one TCR beta chain. The target antigen is unknown. Axillary draining lymph nodes of breast cancer patients supplied the node samples. CDR1 is MNHEY, CDR2 SMNVEV, per germline (reference sequence). Trimming pared 0 bases from V and 4 bases from J, leaving 16 bases between. The CDR3 covers 16 residues. The record originates from a study of breast tumors, draining lymph nodes, adjacent tissues. Study results and caveats: Data fit most tumor T cells coming from lymph node, expanding in tumor.

TCRdb processed the multiplex PCR reads anew with MiXCR; each CDR3 protein has one entry. The sample has roughly 260,000 distinct CDR3 sequences, 30% seen once; the top ten hold about 1.2%. The sample taken for sequencing was axillary lymph node tissue. The rearrangement joins TRBV27 to TRBJ2-7; D assignment may be TRBD1 or TRBD2 (5 bases each). The source of this sequence is a female donor with breast cancer. Some clones in this sample may be carry-over from other donors' samples. The DNA for the CDR3 is TGTGCCAGCAGTTTATCGGCAGGGAAGTGGACTTACGAGCAGTACTTC. Its protein is CASSLSAGKWTYEQYF.